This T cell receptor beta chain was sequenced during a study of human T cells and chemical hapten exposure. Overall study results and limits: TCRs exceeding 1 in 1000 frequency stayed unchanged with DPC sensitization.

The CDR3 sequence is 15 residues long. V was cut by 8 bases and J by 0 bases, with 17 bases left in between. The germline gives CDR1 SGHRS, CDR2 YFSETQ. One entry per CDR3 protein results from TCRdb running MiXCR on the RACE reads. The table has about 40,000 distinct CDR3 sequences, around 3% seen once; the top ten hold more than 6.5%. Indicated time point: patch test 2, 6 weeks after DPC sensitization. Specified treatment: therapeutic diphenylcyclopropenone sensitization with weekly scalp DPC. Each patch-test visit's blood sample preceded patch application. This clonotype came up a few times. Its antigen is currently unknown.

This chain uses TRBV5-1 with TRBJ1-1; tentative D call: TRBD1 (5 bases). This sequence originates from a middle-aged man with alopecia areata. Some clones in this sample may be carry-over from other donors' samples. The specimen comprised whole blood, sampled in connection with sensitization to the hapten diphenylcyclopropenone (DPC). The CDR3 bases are TGCGCCAGTGGTGAACAGGAAGGGATGAACACTGAAGCTTTCTTT. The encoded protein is CASGEQEGMNTEAFF.